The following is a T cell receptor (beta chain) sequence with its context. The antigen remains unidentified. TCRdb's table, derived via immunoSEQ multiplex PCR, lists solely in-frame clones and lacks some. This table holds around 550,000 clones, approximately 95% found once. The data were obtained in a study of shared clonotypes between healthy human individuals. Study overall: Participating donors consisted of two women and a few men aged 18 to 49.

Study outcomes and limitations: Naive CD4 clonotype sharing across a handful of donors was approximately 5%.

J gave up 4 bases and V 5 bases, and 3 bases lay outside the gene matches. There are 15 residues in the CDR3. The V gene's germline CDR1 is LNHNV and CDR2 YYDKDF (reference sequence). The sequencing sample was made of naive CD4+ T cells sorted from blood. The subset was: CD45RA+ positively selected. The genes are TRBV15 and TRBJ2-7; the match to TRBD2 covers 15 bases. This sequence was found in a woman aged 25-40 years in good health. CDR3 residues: CATSGGTSGRYEQYF. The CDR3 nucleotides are TGTGCCACCAGCGGTGGGACTAGCGGGAGGTACGAGCAGTACTTC.